This T cell receptor (beta chain) was sequenced for a study of breast tumors, draining lymph nodes, adjacent tissues (dated by TCRdb to 2016 to 2018). In the study overall: In breast cancer patients, the study compared the TCR beta repertoires of tumor, adjacent nontumor tissue and axillary lymph nodes. The study aimed to assess the relationships and possible T-cell exchange between tumor, surrounding tissue and draining lymph node repertoires in human breast cancer.

The table lists this clonotype with a few counts. Which antigen it targets is not known. No much larger clone is present one base from it, and per-base qualities are unavailable. V drops 8 bases and J drops 1 base, leaving 9 bases in between. From its cysteine to its phenylalanine, the CDR3 spans 12 amino acids. Kept here is only the CDR3 DNA, which spans 36 bases and is read in frame from base 1. Per the germline V gene, MNHNS is the CDR1 and SASEGT is the CDR2. The instrument given in TCRdb is Illumina HiSeq 2000. TCR beta chain libraries were generated by multiplex PCR amplification. The amplified TCR beta chain products were analyzed by high-throughput sequencing. TCRdb passed the public sequencing reads through fastp at Q25 and MiXCR, retaining productive beta sequences. Each entry merges the rows of one CDR3 protein and shows their most common DNA and genes. For this sample the table gives hundreds of thousands of distinct CDR3 sequences, of which less than 40% were detected only once. More than 1.3% of the sample rests with the top ten.

Lymph node samples were obtained from the axillary draining lymph nodes of breast cancer patients. On the study overall, not on this receptor specifically: The conclusion that tumor T cells originate in lymph nodes was framed as consistent with a hypothesis rather than directly demonstrated. Tumor T-cell repertoires showed less diversity than lymph node repertoires and more diversity than nontumor tissue repertoires, and tumor T-cell repertoires showed preferential V and J gene usage. The data were considered consistent with the idea that most tumor T cells come from the lymph node and then expand in tumor tissue. Tumor and nontumor tissue repertoires were significantly more similar in luminal-like than in basal-like breast cancer.

The V and J segments used are TRBV6-1 and TRBJ2-7, with no D gene named confidently. Sequenced: axillary lymph node tissue. The receptor comes from a female donor with breast cancer. Some clones in this sample may be carry-over from other donors' samples. CDR3 protein: CASGPPSYEQYF. The sequence in DNA is TGTGCCAGCGGGCCTCCATCCTACGAGCAGTACTTC.